This entry concerns a single T cell receptor beta chain. Libraries were prepared by immunoSEQ multiplex PCR; TCRdb keeps only in-frame clonotypes and omits some of them. The data show more than 70,000 clones, about 86% seen once. The data were obtained in a study of lymphopenia after photon versus proton radiotherapy. CDR1 is SNHLY, CDR2 FYNNEI, per germline. The CDR3 loop spans 11 amino acids. V was cut by 2 bases and J by 5 bases, with 4 bases left in between. This rearrangement joins TRBV2 to TRBJ2-7, with D hard to call. The origin of this receptor is a man between 60 and 75 years old with pancreatic cancer. Sample: peripheral blood, taken from a patient treated with proton-based radiotherapy. CDR3 region: CASSELHEQYF. For the CDR3, the DNA is TGTGCCAGCAGTGAATTACACGAGCAGTACTTC.